The next 21 T cell receptor beta chains were all read from a single sample in a study of CD8+CD57+ T cells in acquired aplastic anemia. TCR beta VDJ and CDR3 profiles were obtained from a genomic DNA template. TCRdb re-called the reads through MiXCR, storing one row per CDR3 protein. The profile shows roughly 220,000 distinct CDR3 sequences, about 60% of them singletons. Previously, flow cytometry had revealed CD8+CD57+ cell expansion in the patients chosen for sequencing. The sequencing input was sorted CD4+, CD8+, or CD8+CD57+ T cells (not recorded which) from PBMCs. Receptor source: a human donor with aplastic anemia.

The CDR3 loop is CASSFRRSQETQYF. The CDR3 coding sequence is TGTGCCAGCAGCTTTCGACGGTCCCAAGAGACCCAGTACTTC. This rearrangement joins TRBV5-6 to TRBJ2-5; no clear D gene. CDR1 is SGHDT, CDR2 YYEEEE, per germline. The V end was cut by 2 bases, the J end by 1 base, with 9 bases between. The CDR3 spans 14 residues.

This clonotype was seen just once. This chain connects TRBV20-1 to TRBJ2-5; D unclear. The CDR3 loop spans 13 amino acids. V lost 0 bases and J lost 5, with 10 bases in between. Germline V gives CDR1 DFQATT, CDR2 SNEGSKA (reference sequence). The DNA of the CDR3 is TGCAGTGCTAGAGACGACGCGTGGGAGACCCAGTACTTC. Translation gives CSARDDAWETQYF.

The rearrangement links TRBV18 to TRBJ2-5; no firm D call. Germline V lookup: CDR1 KGHSH, CDR2 LQKENI. The V and J ends lost 1 base and 1 base respectively, with 7 bases between them. The CDR3 sequence is 14 residues long. CDR3 in amino acids: CASSPRASQETQYF. CDR3 sequence (DNA): TGTGCCAGCTCACCACGCGCATCCCAAGAGACCCAGTACTTC.

This chain uses TRBV2 with TRBJ1-1; unclear D gene. Looked up from germline, CDR1 is SNHLY and CDR2 is FYNNEI. Trimming removed 3 bases at V and 3 bases at J, with 11 bases between. This CDR3 contains 14 residues. This chain's CDR3 is CASSDVVGHTEAFF. In DNA form, the CDR3 reads TGTGCCAGCAGTGATGTGGTAGGCCACACTGAAGCTTTCTTT.

The V and J genes are TRBV7-8 and TRBJ1-3; D is uncertain. The CDR3 covers 16 residues. CDR1 and CDR2 (germline): SGHVS, FQNEAQ. Trimming removed 5 bases from V and 0 bases from J, with 14 bases in between. CDR3 residues: CASSQPAETSGNTIYF. The CDR3 DNA reads as TGTGCCAGCAGCCAACCCGCGGAAACCTCTGGAAACACCATATATTTT. Based on the CDR3 plus reference TRBV7-8 and TRBJ1-3, the full variable domain is GAGVSQSPRYKVAKRGQDVALRCDPISGHVSLFWYQQALGQGPEFLTYFQNEAQLDKSGLPSDRFFAERPEGSVSTLKIQRTQQEDSAVYLCASSQPAETSGNTIYFGEGSWLTVV.

This chain links TRBV5-6 with TRBJ2-1, with 9 bases fitting TRBD2. V was clipped by 2 bases and J by 9 bases; unmatched bases: 9. The germline V gene encodes CDR1 SGHDT and CDR2 YYEEEE. The CDR3 is 15 residues long. Here the CDR3 DNA reads TGTGCCAGCAGCTTCGCAATAAGCGGGAGGAGTGAGCAGTTCTTC. This gives the protein CASSFAISGRSEQFF.

J is TRBJ2-2 and V is TRBV7-6; 9 bases agree with TRBD1. The J segment lost 3 bases and the V segment lost 3 bases, leaving 2 bases of the junction unmatched. Germline CDR1 SGHVS, CDR2 FNYEAQ. The CDR3 spans 15 residues. The CDR3 is CASSLGQGYTGELFF. DNA for the CDR3: TGTGCCAGCAGCTTGGGACAGGGTTACACCGGGGAGCTGTTTTTT.

The gene calls are TRBV5-1 and TRBJ1-1; unclear D gene. CDR1 and CDR2 from the germline V gene are SGHRS and YFSETQ. The CDR3 is 14 residues long. Trimming took off 7 bases at V and 2 bases at J, with 15 bases between the two ends. The CDR3: CASGNTGSNTEAFF. The CDR3, as DNA: TGCGCCAGCGGAAACACGGGGAGCAACACTGAAGCTTTCTTT.

The gene calls are TRBV2 and TRBJ2-7; possible D gene TRBD2, 6 bases. V shed 6 bases and J shed 7 bases, with 31 bases lying between them. Germline lookup yields CDR1 SNHLY and CDR2 FYNNEI. The CDR3 loop spans 18 amino acids. The CDR3 DNA reads TGTGCCAGCAGCTCAACGGGCCCTACTAGCCGATGGGCCTGGGAGCAGTACTTC. It encodes CASSSTGPTSRWAWEQYF.

The rearrangement uses TRBV19 and TRBJ1-1; 8 bases fit TRBD1. Germline V gene data show CDR1 as LNHDA and CDR2 as SQIVND (reference sequence). CDR3 length: 13 amino acids. With 7 bases clipped from V and 10 bases from J, the junction kept 11 bases outside the gene matches. The CDR3 sequence: CASTHGEGQAAFF. CDR3 in DNA: TGTGCCAGTACCCATGGGGAGGGACAGGCAGCTTTCTTT.

The chain joins TRBV9 to TRBJ2-7, with TRBD2 matching over 8 bases. Germline CDR1 SGDLS, CDR2 YYNGEE. This CDR3 region has 15 residues. Trimming cost V 4 bases and J 3 bases; bases outside gene matches: 9. Written as DNA, the CDR3 is TGTGCCAGCAGCTTAGGCTGGACTAGCAACTACGAGCAGTACTTC. It translates to CASSLGWTSNYEQYF.

CDR3 protein: CASSSLGGGARGEQFF. In nucleotides, the CDR3 is TGTGCCAGCAGTTCGCTGGGCGGGGGGGCGAGGGGTGAGCAGTTCTTC. The V gene is TRBV12-3 or TRBV12-4, the J gene TRBJ2-1; 9 bases are shared with TRBD2. This CDR3 is built from 16 residues. Germline trimming cut 4 bases from V and 9 bases from J; bases unmatched to any gene: 13.

CDR3 sequence: CASGFWNGGNEKLFF. CDR3 bases: TGTGCCAGCGGTTTCTGGAATGGGGGTAATGAAAAACTGTTTTTT. The chain combines TRBV7-9 with TRBJ1-4, with a tentative D call TRBD1 (5 bases). CDR3 size: 15 residues. V shed 8 bases and J shed 4 bases, with 17 bases lying between them. Per the germline V gene, CDR1 is SEHNR and CDR2 is FQNEAQ (reference sequence).

The chain has TRBV7-2 and TRBJ1-2; 9 nucleotides match TRBD1. After removal of 5 bases from V and 3 bases from J, the junction contained 7 bases not matched to a gene. CDR3 length: 15 amino acids. Looked up from germline, CDR1 is SGHTA and CDR2 is FQGNSA. DNA for the CDR3: TGTGCCAGCAGCAGAACAGGGGGCGGAGACTATGGCTACACCTTC. As protein: CASSRTGGGDYGYTF.

The rearrangement uses TRBV7-3 and TRBJ2-7, with unresolved D. The CDR3 is made up of 13 amino acids. The germline CDR1 and CDR2 sequences are SGHTA and FQGTGA. Trimming removed 6 bases from V and 6 bases from J, with 15 bases in between. This CDR3 is CASSLLSGAEQYF. The CDR3 DNA sequence: TGTGCCAGCAGTTTATTATCGGGTGCCGAGCAGTACTTC. The variable domain in full, with the rest retrieved from reference TRBV7-3 and TRBJ2-7, is GAGVSQTPSNKVTEKGKYVELRCDPISGHTALYWYRQSLGQGPEFLIYFQGTGAADDSGLPNDRFFAVRPEGSVSTLKIQRTERGDSAVYLCASSLLSGAEQYFGPGTRLTVT.

The rearrangement joins TRBV15 to TRBJ2-1; TRBD1 or TRBD2 may be the D gene (6 bases each). Germline V lookup: CDR1 LNHNV, CDR2 YYDKDF (reference sequence). The CDR3 spans 17 residues. The V gene lost 3 bases and the J gene lost 4 bases, with 19 bases spanning the gap. This CDR3 reads CATSSLSVEGGYNEQFF. The CDR3 region has the DNA TGTGCCACCAGCAGCTTATCCGTAGAGGGGGGATACAATGAGCAGTTCTTC.

This clonotype has only a few counts. The chain is built from TRBV7-8 and TRBJ1-1; tentative D call: TRBD1 (5 bases). The germline V and J ends were trimmed by 0 bases and 10 bases, with 12 bases remaining between them. CDR1 SGHVS and CDR2 FQNEAQ come from the germline V gene. The CDR3 runs 13 residues. The CDR3: CASSLASGQVAFF. The CDR3 region has the DNA TGTGCCAGCAGCTTAGCGTCGGGGCAGGTAGCTTTCTTT.

This chain joins TRBV7-8 and TRBJ2-7; maybe TRBD1 (5 bases). This CDR3 comprises 15 residues. Germline V gene lookup returns CDR1 SGHVS and CDR2 FQNEAQ. Trimming removed 1 base at V and 2 bases at J, with 12 bases between. The CDR3: CASSLGPGMAYEQYF. The CDR3 DNA reads as TGTGCCAGCAGCTTAGGTCCAGGGATGGCCTACGAGCAGTACTTC.

The CDR3 protein is CASSLGTRGGFHSYNEQFF. As DNA, the CDR3 is TGTGCCAGCAGCTTAGGGACGCGGGGGGGCTTCCACTCCTACAATGAGCAGTTCTTC. This chain connects TRBV7-9 to TRBJ2-1; 9 bases agree with TRBD2. Germline V CDR1 and CDR2: SEHNR, FQNEAQ (reference sequence). Unmatched junction bases numbered 10, after V lost 1 base and J lost 0 bases. This CDR3 contains 19 residues.

J is TRBJ2-1 and V is TRBV19, with 10 nucleotides matching TRBD1. Germline values: CDR1 LNHDA, CDR2 SQIVND (reference sequence). The CDR3 sequence is 15 residues long. The V gene end was trimmed by 6 bases and the J gene end by 3 bases; junction bases not matched to a gene: 5. The CDR3 region has the DNA TGTGCCAGTAGGACCGGGACAGGGGTCTACAATGAGCAGTTCTTC. As protein: CASRTGTGVYNEQFF.

V gene TRBV7-2 combines with J gene TRBJ2-2, with TRBD2 matching over 12 bases. CDR1 is SGHTA, CDR2 FQGNSA, per germline. Losses at the gene ends were 5 bases for V and 8 bases for J; bases not matched to a gene: 9. This CDR3 has 16 amino acids. CDR3 bases: TGTGCCAGCAGCCAAGAGCTAGCGGGAGGGTGGGGGGAGCTGTTTTTT. It is translated as CASSQELAGGWGELFF.